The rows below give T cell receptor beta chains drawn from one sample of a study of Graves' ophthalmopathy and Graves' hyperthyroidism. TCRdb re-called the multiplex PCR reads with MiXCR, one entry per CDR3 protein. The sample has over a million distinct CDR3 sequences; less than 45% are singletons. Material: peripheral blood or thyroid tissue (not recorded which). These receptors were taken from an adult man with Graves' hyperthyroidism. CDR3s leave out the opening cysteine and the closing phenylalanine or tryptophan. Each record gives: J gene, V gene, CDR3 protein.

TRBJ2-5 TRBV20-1 SAPNFGQGWRETQY
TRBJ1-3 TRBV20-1 SARDGLRSGNTIY
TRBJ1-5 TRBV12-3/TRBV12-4 ASRKDRGDGQPQH
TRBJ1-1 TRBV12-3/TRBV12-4 ASSFGLWNTEAF
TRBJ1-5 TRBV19 ATKGGATGQPQH
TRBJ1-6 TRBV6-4 ASSETGELNSPLH
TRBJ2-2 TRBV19 ASSIPAGTNTGELF
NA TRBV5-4 ASRTGLDSYEQY
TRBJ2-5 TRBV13 ASSLGRVWETQY
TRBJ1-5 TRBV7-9 ASSLGGGEDQPQH
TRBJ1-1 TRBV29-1 SAEVASREAF
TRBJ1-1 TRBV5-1 ASSLAAPMNTEAF
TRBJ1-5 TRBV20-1 SANPLGQNINQPQH
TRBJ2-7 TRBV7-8 ASSQVASGTIYEQY
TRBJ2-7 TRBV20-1 SARVVSSYEQY
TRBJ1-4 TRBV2 ASTMDRGEKLF
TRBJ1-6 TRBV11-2 ASSFTQGAPGTTPLH
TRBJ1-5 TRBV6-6 ASSYVGSNQPQH
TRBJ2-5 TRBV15 ATSSAAPVETQY
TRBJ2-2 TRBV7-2 ASSPGTGVHTGELF
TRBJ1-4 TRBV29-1 SVAFGTGGEKLF
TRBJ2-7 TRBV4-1 ASSQESGDEQY
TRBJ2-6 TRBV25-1 ARAGVGSGANVLT
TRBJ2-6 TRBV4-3 ASSQDTDTANSGANVLT
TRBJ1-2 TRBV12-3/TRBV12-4 ASNLGGRGGYT
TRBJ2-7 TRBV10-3 AISEPDRGFGEQY
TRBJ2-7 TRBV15 ATSRDPGYEQY
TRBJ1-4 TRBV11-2 ASSIGTGFQEKLF
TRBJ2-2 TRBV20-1 SATTGTSAGELF
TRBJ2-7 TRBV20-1 SARGRHGGTSSYEQY
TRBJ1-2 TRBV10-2 ASSDYNYGYT
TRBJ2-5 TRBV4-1 ASSQGDFPTGEAQY
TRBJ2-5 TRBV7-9 ASSLDGNQPQY
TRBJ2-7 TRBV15 ATGGNLAGDDEQY
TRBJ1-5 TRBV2 ASHTVNQPQH
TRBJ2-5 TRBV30 AWSVGLGSGQETQY
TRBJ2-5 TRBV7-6 ASSLLRGATTY
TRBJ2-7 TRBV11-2 ASSLQPSPSGRPYEQY
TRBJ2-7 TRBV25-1 ASSNGLAVKQY
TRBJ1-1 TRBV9 ASSVGQLNTEAF
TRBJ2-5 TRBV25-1 ASSAETGTGEAETQY
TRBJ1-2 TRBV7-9 ASSFTGQTGYT
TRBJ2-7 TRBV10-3 ASSEDPENYEQY
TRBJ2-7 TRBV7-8 ASSGKGIGPPYEQY
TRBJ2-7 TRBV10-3 AMEMTRETYEQY
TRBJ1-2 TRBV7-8 ASSFRQGHGYT
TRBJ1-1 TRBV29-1 SVEEGQVAF